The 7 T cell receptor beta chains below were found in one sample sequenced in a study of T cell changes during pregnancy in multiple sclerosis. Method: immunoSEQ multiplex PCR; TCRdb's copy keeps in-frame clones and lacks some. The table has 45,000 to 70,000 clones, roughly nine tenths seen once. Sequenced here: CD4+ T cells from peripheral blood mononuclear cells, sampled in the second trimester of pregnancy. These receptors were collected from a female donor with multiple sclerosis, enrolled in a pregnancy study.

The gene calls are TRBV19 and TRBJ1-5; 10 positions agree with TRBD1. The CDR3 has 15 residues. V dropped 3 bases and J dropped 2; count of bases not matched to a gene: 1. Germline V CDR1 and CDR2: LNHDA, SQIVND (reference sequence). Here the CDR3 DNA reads TGTGCCAGTAGTATTGGGACAGGGGGCAATCAGCCCCAGCATTTT. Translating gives CASSIGTGGNQPQHF.

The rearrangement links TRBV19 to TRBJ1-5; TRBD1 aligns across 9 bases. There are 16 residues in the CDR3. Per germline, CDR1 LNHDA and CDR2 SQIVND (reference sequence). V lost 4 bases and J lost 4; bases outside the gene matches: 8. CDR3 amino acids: CASSTVGTGLNQPQHF. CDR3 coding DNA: TGTGCCAGTAGTACTGTCGGGACAGGGCTTAATCAGCCCCAGCATTTT.

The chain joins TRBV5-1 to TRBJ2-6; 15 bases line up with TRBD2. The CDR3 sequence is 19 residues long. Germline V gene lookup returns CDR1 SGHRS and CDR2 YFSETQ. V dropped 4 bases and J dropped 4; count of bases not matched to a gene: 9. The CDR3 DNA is TGCGCCAGCAGCCTCCTTTGGACTAGCGGGGGGGCGGGGGCCAACGTCCTGACTTTC. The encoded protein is CASSLLWTSGGAGANVLTF. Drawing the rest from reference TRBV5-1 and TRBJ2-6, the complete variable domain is KAGVTQTPRYLIKTRGQQVTLSCSPISGHRSVSWYQQTPGQGLQFLFEYFSETQRNKGNFPGRFSGRQFSNSRSEMNVSTLELGDSALYLCASSLLWTSGGAGANVLTFGAGSRLTVL.

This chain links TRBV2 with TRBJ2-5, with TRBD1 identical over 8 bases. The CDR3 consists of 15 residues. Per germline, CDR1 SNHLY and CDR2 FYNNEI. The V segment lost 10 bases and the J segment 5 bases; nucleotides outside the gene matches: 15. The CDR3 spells CATRRARGLGETQYF. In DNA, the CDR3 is TGTGCCACCCGTCGGGCCAGGGGGCTTGGGGAGACCCAGTACTTC.

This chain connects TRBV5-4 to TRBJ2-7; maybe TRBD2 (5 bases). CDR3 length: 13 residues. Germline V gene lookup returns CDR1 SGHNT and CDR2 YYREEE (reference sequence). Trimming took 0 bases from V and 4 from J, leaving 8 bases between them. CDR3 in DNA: TGTGCCAGCAGCTTGGAAGGCGGGTACGAGCAGTACTTC. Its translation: CASSLEGGYEQYF.

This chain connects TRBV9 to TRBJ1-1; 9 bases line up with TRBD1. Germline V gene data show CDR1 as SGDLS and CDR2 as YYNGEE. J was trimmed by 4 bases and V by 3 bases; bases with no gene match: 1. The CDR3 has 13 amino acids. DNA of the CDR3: TGTGCCAGCAGCGCGGGACAGGGCACTGAAGCTTTCTTT. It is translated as CASSAGQGTEAFF.

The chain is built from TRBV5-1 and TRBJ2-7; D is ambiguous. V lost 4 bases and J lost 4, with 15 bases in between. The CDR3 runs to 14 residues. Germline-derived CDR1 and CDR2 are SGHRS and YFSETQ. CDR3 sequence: CASSPNPTPYEQYF. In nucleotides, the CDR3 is TGCGCCAGCAGCCCGAACCCGACACCTTACGAGCAGTACTTC.